A selection of T cell receptor beta chains follows, all from one sample in a study of shared clonotypes between healthy human individuals. Profiled with immunoSEQ multiplex PCR; TCRdb holds only in-frame clones, not every one. The sample lists roughly 2.6 million clones; more than 80% were seen once. The sequencing sample was made of naive CD4+ T cells sorted from blood. These receptors originate from a man between 18 and 35 years old in good health. Each CDR3 is given with its conserved first and last residue. Fields, in order: J gene, clone size, D gene, V gene, CDR3 DNA, CDR3 protein. The D gene is left open where the match is weak. The size field is filled for only some rows; it gives once, few, many or a size class.

>TRBJ2-2|-|TRBD2|TRBV18
TGTGCCAGCTCCCGAAATAGCGGGAGAGTCCCCGGGGAGCTGTTTTTT
CASSRNSGRVPGELFF
>TRBJ1-1|-|-|TRBV9
TGTGCCAGCAGCGCCCCCCCCGGTGAAGCTTTCTTT
CASSAPPGEAFF
>TRBJ2-7|-|TRBD1|TRBV15
TGTGCCACCAGCAGAGTTAGTACCGCCCTGACAGGGCTCGCCTACGAGCAGTACTTC
CATSRVSTALTGLAYEQYF
>TRBJ2-1|-|TRBD2|TRBV5-1
TGCGCCAGCAGCACAAATTTAGCGGGAGGGCCCTACAATGAGCAGTTCTTC
CASSTNLAGGPYNEQFF
>TRBJ2-3|-|TRBD1|TRBV5-1
TGCGCCAGCAGCTTGGGGGCGACAGGGGCACCAGATACGCAGTATTTT
CASSLGATGAPDTQYF
>TRBJ2-3|once|-|TRBV25-1
TGTGCCAGCATGAGGTCAAGTCGAGCCACAGATACGCAGTATTTT
CASMRSSRATDTQYF
>TRBJ1-1|-|-|TRBV6-5
TGTGCCAGCAGTGTCGGACGGCTAAACACTGAAGCTTTCTTT
CASSVGRLNTEAFF
>TRBJ1-2|-|-|TRBV11-2
TGTGCCAGCAGTAAGATCCGCGGGGACCTTAACTATGGCTACACCTTC
CASSKIRGDLNYGYTF
>TRBJ2-7|few|-|TRBV7-9
TGTGCCAGCAGCTTAGGGGGCGGCTACGAGCAGTACTTC
CASSLGGGYEQYF
>TRBJ1-6|-|TRBD1|TRBV10-3
TGTGCCATCAGAGGGGACAGTAATTCACCCCTCCACTTT
CAIRGDSNSPLHF
>TRBJ1-6|few|-|TRBV6-5
TGTGCCAGCACCAAAGGGGACGGAAGGTCACCCCTCCACTTT
CASTKGDGRSPLHF
>TRBJ1-2|-|-|TRBV5-1
TGCGCCAGCAGCTTCAGCGCTAACTATGGCTACACCTTC
CASSFSANYGYTF
>TRBJ2-3|-|-|TRBV7-9
TGTGCCAGCCACTCGTGGGGGGTCACAGATACGCAGTATTTT
CASHSWGVTDTQYF
>TRBJ2-1|-|-|TRBV11-2
TGTGCCAGCAGCTTAACTGACGGCCCGGATGAGCAGTTCTTC
CASSLTDGPDEQFF
>TRBJ1-1|-|-|TRBV30
TGTGCCTGGCAGGGCAGAGGGGGACCAGGCGCTTTCTTT
CAWQGRGGPGAFF